These 24 T cell receptor beta chains originate from one sample sequenced in a study of OX40 agonist ivuxolimab in advanced cancers. Data came from immunoSEQ multiplex PCR; TCRdb stores just in-frame clones and leaves some out. The top ten hold less than 4% of the sample, which has 40,000 to 60,000 clones, about 80% seen once. Sequencing was performed on CD4+ or CD8+ T cells sorted from blood, taken in a trial of the OX40 agonist ivuxolimab. The receptor source for this set is an adult with an advanced solid tumor such as melanoma, head and neck, liver or kidney cancer.

The rearrangement links TRBV7-6 to TRBJ2-2, with D perhaps given as TRBD1 or TRBD2 (5 bases each). Between the trimmed V and J ends, which lost 0 bases and 4 bases, there was a span of 18 bases. CDR3 length: 18 residues. Per germline, CDR1 SGHVS and CDR2 FNYEAQ. CDR3 residues: CASSLAPRLWGTTGELFF. CDR3 in DNA: TGTGCCAGCAGCTTAGCCCCCCGCCTGTGGGGGACCACCGGGGAGCTGTTTTTT.

The chain carries TRBV14 and TRBJ1-4, with D possibly being TRBD1 (5 bases). Germline lookup yields CDR1 SGHDN and CDR2 FVKESK. Trimming stripped 2 bases from V and 5 bases from J, with 15 bases between. The CDR3 runs 16 residues. This CDR3 is CASSQRTGTGNEKLFF. In nucleotides, the CDR3 is TGTGCCAGCAGCCAACGCACCGGGACGGGGAATGAAAAACTGTTTTTT.

The CDR3 sequence is CASSQEYEQYF. CDR3 DNA: TGCGCCAGCAGCCAAGAATACGAGCAGTACTTC. The rearrangement uses TRBV5-1 and TRBJ2-7; no clear D gene. V was shortened by 4 bases and J by 4 bases, with 6 bases between the two germline ends. CDR1 is SGHRS, CDR2 YFSETQ, per germline. The CDR3 sequence is 11 residues long.

This chain links TRBV5-1 with TRBJ1-3; D unclear. Per the germline V gene, CDR1 is SGHRS and CDR2 is YFSETQ. The CDR3 consists of 15 residues. V lost 1 base, J lost 0 bases, and 8 bases lay in between. CDR3 sequence (DNA): TGCGCCAGCAGCTTGCAGGAGACCTCTGGAAACACCATATATTTT. Its protein is CASSLQETSGNTIYF.

This rearrangement joins TRBV18 to TRBJ2-1; a weak D match, TRBD1 (5 bases). The CDR3 has 13 amino acids. V shed 9 bases and J shed 7 bases, with 16 bases lying between them. Germline V gives CDR1 KGHSH, CDR2 LQKENI. The CDR3 nucleotides are TGTGCCAGTGCCCCCCAGGGTGGGAATGAGCAGTTCTTC. Its translation is CASAPQGGNEQFF.

This rearrangement joins TRBV4-1 to TRBJ1-2; D remains ambiguous. V gave up 0 bases and J gave up 2 bases, with 10 bases separating them. This CDR3 has 15 amino acids. Germline CDR1 reads MGHRA; CDR2 reads YSYEKL. The CDR3 nucleotides are TGCGCCAGCAGCCAAGAACTCCTCCCAAACTATGGCTACACCTTC. It encodes CASSQELLPNYGYTF.

This chain connects TRBV6-1 to TRBJ2-3; maybe TRBD1 (5 bases). Germline CDR1 and CDR2: MNHNS and SASEGT. V was pared by 10 bases and J by 2 bases, with 10 bases between. This CDR3 contains 12 residues. The CDR3 reads CATQGHTDTQYF. CDR3 in DNA: TGTGCCACCCAGGGCCACACAGATACGCAGTATTTT.

The V call is TRBV19, the J call TRBJ1-2, with D possibly matching TRBD1 (5 bases). There are 16 residues in the CDR3. V shed 4 bases and J shed 6 bases, with 21 bases lying between them. Germline V gives CDR1 LNHDA, CDR2 SQIVND (reference sequence). For the CDR3, the DNA is TGTGCCAGTAGTAAATCCCAGTGGACATTGACGGATGGCTACACCTTC. It specifies CASSKSQWTLTDGYTF.

V is TRBV27 and J is TRBJ2-1, with D perhaps TRBD2 (5 bases). V lost 8 bases, J lost 1 base, and 15 bases lay in between. This CDR3 comprises 15 residues. Germline V gene lookup returns CDR1 MNHEY and CDR2 SMNVEV (reference sequence). The CDR3 region is CASSQAGVSYNEQFF. DNA for the CDR3: TGTGCCAGCTCTCAGGCGGGCGTATCCTACAATGAGCAGTTCTTC.

This clone has more than one count but fewer than ten. The V and J genes are TRBV7-9 and TRBJ2-3; D perhaps matches TRBD2 (5 bases). With 5 bases removed from V and 0 bases from J, the gap between germline ends came to 21 bases. This CDR3 region has 18 residues. Looked up from germline, CDR1 is SEHNR and CDR2 is FQNEAQ (reference sequence). The CDR3: CASSLGLVAGPSTDTQYF. The CDR3 DNA reads as TGTGCCAGCAGCCTTGGACTGGTGGCTGGTCCTAGCACAGATACGCAGTATTTT.

The genes are TRBV2 and TRBJ1-1; perhaps TRBD1 as D (6 bases). The V end lost 6 bases, the J end lost 7 bases, and 15 bases lay between the germline ends. The V gene's germline CDR1 is SNHLY and CDR2 FYNNEI. The CDR3 sequence is 13 residues long. DNA of the CDR3: TGTGCCAGCAGAGAGACAGGCTTTAGTGAAGCTTTCTTT. As protein: CASRETGFSEAFF.

The chain recombines TRBV5-6 with TRBJ2-5, with D possibly being TRBD1 (5 bases). The CDR3 spans 15 residues. The V gene lost 4 bases and the J gene lost 4 bases, with 17 bases spanning the gap. Germline V gives CDR1 SGHDT, CDR2 YYEEEE. The CDR3 here is CASSLRWGTGETQYF. Here the CDR3 DNA reads TGTGCCAGCAGCCTGAGGTGGGGCACGGGAGAGACCCAGTACTTC.

J is TRBJ2-5 and V is TRBV27; D remains ambiguous. Germline V gene lookup returns CDR1 MNHEY and CDR2 SMNVEV (reference sequence). This CDR3 is 14 amino acids long. Trimming stripped 4 bases from V and 3 bases from J, with 12 bases between. Written as DNA, the CDR3 is TGTGCCAGCAGTTCAGCTGGTCGAAAAGAGACCCAGTACTTC. It encodes CASSSAGRKETQYF.

V is TRBV7-9 and J is TRBJ1-4; possibly TRBD1 for D (5 bases). Trimming left V 4 bases short and J 7 bases short, with 16 bases between. Germline CDR1 is SEHNR and CDR2 is FQNEAQ (reference sequence). The CDR3 runs to 15 residues. CDR3 region: CASSSLGGGSEKLFF. DNA for the CDR3: TGTGCCAGCAGCTCACTAGGTGGGGGGAGTGAAAAACTGTTTTTT.

About this clone itself: This CDR3 is also generated by other DNA sequences in the sample. V gene TRBV11-3 combines with J gene TRBJ2-7, with D unresolved. CDR1 SGHNT and CDR2 YENEEA come from the germline V gene. V lost 1 base, J lost 7 bases, and 11 bases lay in between. The CDR3 is 13 amino acids. The CDR3 protein is CASSLGLGTEQYF. The CDR3 nucleotides read TGTGCCAGCAGCTTAGGTTTAGGAACTGAGCAGTACTTC.

The chain has TRBV18 and TRBJ2-7; a weak D match, TRBD1 (6 bases). The V gene's germline CDR1 is KGHSH and CDR2 LQKENI. The CDR3 extends over 16 amino acids. The V end was cut by 3 bases, the J end by 1 base, with 16 bases between. CDR3: CASSPLPGTSSYEQYF. The CDR3 DNA sequence: TGTGCCAGCTCACCTCTTCCCGGGACATCTTCCTACGAGCAGTACTTC.

This chain connects TRBV19 to TRBJ2-3; D perhaps matches TRBD1 (5 bases). This CDR3 spans 16 amino acids. V lost 5 bases and J lost 2, with 17 bases in between. Germline CDR1 LNHDA, CDR2 SQIVND (reference sequence). In DNA, the CDR3 is TGTGCCAGTAGTCCACCAGCCAGGGAAATCACAGATACGCAGTATTTT. It yields the protein CASSPPAREITDTQYF.

The V call is TRBV5-1, the J call TRBJ1-6, with unresolved D. This CDR3 has 16 residues. The germline V gene has CDR1 SGHRS and CDR2 YFSETQ. V dropped 0 bases and J dropped 4 bases, with 11 bases sitting between them. The CDR3 sequence is CASSLVTQRYNSPLHF. The CDR3 DNA reads as TGCGCCAGCAGCTTGGTCACACAAAGGTATAATTCACCCCTCCACTTT.

In regard to this clone: The same CDR3 arises from other DNA sequences in this sample as well. V gene TRBV18 combines with J gene TRBJ2-7, with D unresolved. This CDR3 region has 11 residues. V lost 6 bases and J 0 bases, leaving 3 bases between the germline ends. Germline-derived CDR1 and CDR2 are KGHSH and LQKENI. The CDR3 loop is CASSSSYEQYF. For the CDR3, the DNA is TGTGCCAGCTCCTCCTCCTACGAGCAGTACTTC.

To note about this clone: This sample also contains other DNA sequences that code for the same CDR3. The V gene is TRBV19, the J gene TRBJ2-6, with a possible D match to TRBD2 (5 bases). This CDR3 spans 15 amino acids. Deletions cut 3 bases from V and 2 bases from J, with 8 bases between. The V gene's germline CDR1 is LNHDA and CDR2 SQIVND (reference sequence). CDR3 sequence: CASSMTGAGANVLTF. The CDR3 DNA reads TGTGCCAGTAGTATGACCGGGGCTGGGGCCAACGTCCTGACTTTC.

The V gene is TRBV19, the J gene TRBJ1-5; 7 bases agree with TRBD1. Germline V gene data show CDR1 as LNHDA and CDR2 as SQIVND (reference sequence). This CDR3 region has 14 residues. The J segment lost 4 bases and the V segment lost 8 bases, leaving 8 bases of the junction unmatched. In nucleotides, the CDR3 is TGTGCCAGTCGAGACAGGGCCCGAAATCAGCCCCAGCATTTT. The encoded protein is CASRDRARNQPQHF. The whole variable domain, filled in from reference TRBV19 and TRBJ1-5, reads DGGITQSPKYLFRKEGQNVTLSCEQNLNHDAMYWYRQDPGQGLRLIYYSQIVNDFQKGDIAEGYSVSREKKESFPLTVTSAQKNPTAFYLCASRDRARNQPQHFGDGTRLSIL.

V and J are TRBV11-2 and TRBJ1-6; TRBD1 agrees at 9 bases. This CDR3 spans 16 amino acids. V lost 5 bases, J lost 8 bases, and 10 bases stayed unmatched. Germline lookup yields CDR1 SGHAT and CDR2 FQNNGV. The CDR3 DNA sequence: TGTGCCAGCAGCACTAGATGGACAGGGGCGGATTCACCCCTCCACTTT. It codes for CASSTRWTGADSPLHF.

The V gene is TRBV2, the J gene TRBJ1-5; 8 bases are shared with TRBD1. J was trimmed by 2 bases and V by 4 bases; bases with no gene match: 4. The CDR3 is 15 amino acids. Germline V gives CDR1 SNHLY, CDR2 FYNNEI. The CDR3 here is CASSVDRVGNQPQHF. The CDR3, as DNA: TGTGCCAGCAGTGTGGACAGGGTGGGCAATCAGCCCCAGCATTTT. Full variable domain (outside the CDR3, taken from reference TRBV2 and TRBJ1-5): EPEVTQTPSHQVTQMGQEVILRCVPISNHLYFYWYRQILGQKVEFLVSFYNNEISEKSEIFDDQFSVERPDGSNFTLKIRSTKLEDSAMYFCASSVDRVGNQPQHFGDGTRLSIL.

J is TRBJ1-2 and V is TRBV11-1, with 8 nucleotides matching TRBD1. Germline CDR1 and CDR2: SGHAT and FQDESV (reference sequence). This CDR3 region has 17 residues. V shed 5 bases, J shed 4 bases, and the junction held 15 bases outside the gene matches. The CDR3 loop is CASSPRILRGRIYGYTF. As DNA, the CDR3 is TGTGCCAGCAGCCCGCGAATTCTCAGGGGGCGCATCTATGGCTACACCTTC.